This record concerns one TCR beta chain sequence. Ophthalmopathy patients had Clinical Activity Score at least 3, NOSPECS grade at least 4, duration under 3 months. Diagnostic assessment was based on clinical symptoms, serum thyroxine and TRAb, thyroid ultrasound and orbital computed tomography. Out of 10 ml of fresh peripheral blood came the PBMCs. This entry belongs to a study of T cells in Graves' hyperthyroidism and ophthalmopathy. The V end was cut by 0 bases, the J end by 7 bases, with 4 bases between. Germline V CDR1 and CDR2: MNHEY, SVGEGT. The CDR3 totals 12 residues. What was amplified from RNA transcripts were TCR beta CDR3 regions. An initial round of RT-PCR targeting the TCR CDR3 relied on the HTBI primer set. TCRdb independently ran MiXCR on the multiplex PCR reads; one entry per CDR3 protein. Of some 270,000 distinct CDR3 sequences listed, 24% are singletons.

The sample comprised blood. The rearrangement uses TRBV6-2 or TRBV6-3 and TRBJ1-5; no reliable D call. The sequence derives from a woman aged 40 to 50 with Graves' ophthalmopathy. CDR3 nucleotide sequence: TGTGCCAGCAGTTACTCGCGGCAGCCCCAGCATTTT. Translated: CASSYSRQPQHF.